These 21 T cell receptor beta chains share one sample of origin, sequenced in a study of blood T cell repertoires in COVID-19. Sequencing was performed with immunoSEQ multiplex PCR; in TCRdb, only in-frame clones are kept and a portion is missing. The sample holds about 21,000 clones, 80% to 90% seen once. Sequenced: peripheral blood. These receptors originate from a human donor with active COVID-19. The donor label of this sample is uncertain.

The gene calls are TRBV5-5 and TRBJ2-3; D perhaps matches TRBD1 (6 bases). The CDR3 spans 15 residues. In germline, CDR1 is SGHKS, CDR2 YYEKEE (reference sequence). V dropped 7 bases and J dropped 0 bases, with 15 bases sitting between them. The CDR3 DNA reads as TGTGCCAGCGGAATTCGACAGGCTAGCACAGATACGCAGTATTTT. Its protein product is CASGIRQASTDTQYF. Complete variable domain (other parts from reference TRBV5-5 and TRBJ2-3): DAGVTQSPTHLIKTRGQQVTLRCSPISGHKSVSWYQQVLGQGPQFIFQYYEKEERGRGNFPDRFSARQFPNYSSELNVNALLLGDSALYLCASGIRQASTDTQYFGPGTRLTVL.

The rearrangement links TRBV6-5 to TRBJ2-1; 10 bases map to TRBD1. The CDR3 length is 15 residues. Per germline, CDR1 MNHEY and CDR2 SVGAGI. V shed 6 bases, J shed 4 bases, and the junction held 6 bases outside the gene matches. The CDR3 loop reads CASSSTGGEYNEQFF. As DNA, the CDR3 is TGTGCCAGCAGCTCGACAGGGGGCGAATACAATGAGCAGTTCTTC.

The chain is built from TRBV6-5 and TRBJ2-3; a possible D gene is TRBD2 (7 bases). The CDR3 totals 13 residues. Germline values: CDR1 MNHEY, CDR2 SVGAGI. V shed 6 bases and J shed 5 bases, with 12 bases lying between them. CDR3 in DNA: TGTGCCAGCAGGGGGGCGGGGGAAGATACGCAGTATTTT. This encodes CASRGAGEDTQYF.

The chain combines TRBV3-1 (or the pseudogene TRBV3-2) with TRBJ2-3; TRBD2 matches 9 bases. Germline values: CDR1 LGHDT, CDR2 YNNKEL (reference sequence). Losses at the gene ends were 6 bases for V and 2 bases for J; bases not matched to a gene: 6. The length of the CDR3 is 15 residues. The DNA for the CDR3 is TGTGCCAGCAGACAACTAGCGGGCTACACAGATACGCAGTATTTT. Amino acids: CASRQLAGYTDTQYF.

The rearrangement links TRBV29-1 to TRBJ2-7; possible D gene TRBD1, 5 bases. CDR3 length: 14 amino acids. CDR1 is SQVTM, CDR2 ANQGSEA, per germline. V lost 5 bases, J lost 0 bases, and 14 bases lay in between. The CDR3 here is CSVFTGDSSYEQYF. The CDR3 region has the DNA TGCAGCGTTTTTACAGGAGATAGCTCCTACGAGCAGTACTTC.

The chain employs TRBV7-3 and TRBJ1-2, with 8 nucleotides matching TRBD1. This CDR3 is 13 amino acids long. The J segment lost 8 bases and the V segment lost 3 bases, leaving 5 bases of the junction unmatched. Germline lookup yields CDR1 SGHTA and CDR2 FQGTGA. DNA for the CDR3: TGTGCCAGCAGCTTTGACAGGGGTTCGGGCTACACCTTC. As protein: CASSFDRGSGYTF.

This chain links TRBV6-2 or TRBV6-3 with TRBJ2-2, with D possibly being TRBD2 (6 bases). Germline V gene sequence: CDR1 MNHEY, CDR2 SVGEGT. There are 17 residues in the CDR3. Trimming took off 4 bases at V and 7 bases at J, with 22 bases between the two ends. CDR3 region: CASSFPLGTSRGGELFF. CDR3 nucleotide sequence: TGTGCCAGCAGTTTCCCCCTCGGGACTTCCCGAGGCGGGGAGCTGTTTTTT.

The chain uses TRBV7-2 and TRBJ2-1, with TRBD2 matching 8 bases. The J segment lost 8 bases and the V segment lost 2 bases, leaving 5 bases of the junction unmatched. Per the germline V gene, CDR1 is SGHTA and CDR2 is FQGNSA. CDR3 length equals 14 residues. CDR3 amino acids: CASSLSGGLDEQFF. The CDR3 DNA follows: TGTGCCAGCAGCTTAAGCGGGGGTCTGGATGAGCAGTTCTTC.

The gene calls are TRBV28 and TRBJ2-1; tentatively, D is TRBD2 (5 bases). Germline CDR1 and CDR2: MDHEN and SYDVKM. The V gene lost 1 base and the J gene lost 8 bases, with 6 bases spanning the gap. The CDR3 runs to 12 residues. The CDR3 loop reads CASSLSGDEQFF. The CDR3 coding sequence is TGTGCCAGCAGTTTATCCGGGGATGAGCAGTTCTTC.

The rearrangement links TRBV5-1 to TRBJ2-5, with D uncertain. CDR3 length equals 13 residues. V shed 1 base and J shed 5 bases, with 9 bases lying between them. CDR1 and CDR2 (germline): SGHRS, YFSETQ. The CDR3 sequence: CASSLRGVETQYF. CDR3 sequence (DNA): TGCGCCAGCAGCTTGCGAGGAGTCGAGACCCAGTACTTC.

V usage is TRBV5-1 and J usage is TRBJ1-2; D possibly corresponds to TRBD1 (5 bases). Germline V CDR1 and CDR2: SGHRS, YFSETQ. Trimming pared 5 bases from V and 3 bases from J, leaving 17 bases between. CDR3 length equals 15 residues. The CDR3 loop is CASSGHLTGDYGYTF. The CDR3 bases are TGCGCCAGCAGTGGACACCTCACGGGAGACTATGGCTACACCTTC.

This rearrangement joins TRBV4-2 to TRBJ1-2; D is ambiguous. Germline CDR1 LGHNA, CDR2 YNFKEQ. Trimming removed 0 bases at V and 5 bases at J, with 13 bases between. The CDR3 sequence is 15 residues long. The CDR3 reads CASSQEPKQAYGYTF. The DNA of the CDR3 is TGTGCCAGCAGCCAAGAGCCGAAGCAGGCGTATGGCTACACCTTC.

This clone was detected a few times. The chain employs TRBV12-3 or TRBV12-4 and TRBJ1-1, with D unresolved. The CDR3 spans 12 residues. V gave up 6 bases and J gave up 5 bases, with 10 bases separating them. The CDR3 sequence: CASSRTWTEAFF. CDR3 bases: TGTGCCAGCAGCCGTACATGGACTGAAGCTTTCTTT.

The gene calls are TRBV28 and TRBJ1-5; D possibly corresponds to TRBD1 (5 bases). Between the trimmed V and J ends, which lost 5 bases and 2 bases, there was a span of 16 bases. This CDR3 is built from 16 residues. Germline V gene sequence: CDR1 MDHEN, CDR2 SYDVKM. The CDR3 protein is CASSPPRQGGNQPQHF. The CDR3 nucleotides read TGTGCCAGCAGTCCCCCCCGGCAGGGCGGCAATCAGCCCCAGCATTTT.

This chain links TRBV4-3 with TRBJ1-2; TRBD1 aligns across 7 bases. Germline V gene sequence: CDR1 LGHNA, CDR2 YSLEER. This CDR3 spans 13 amino acids. V trimming: 0 bases; J trimming: 7 bases; junction bases outside the gene matches: 2. CDR3 sequence: CASSQDTGVGYTF. Written as DNA, the CDR3 is TGCGCCAGCAGCCAAGACACAGGGGTTGGCTACACCTTC.

The rearrangement links TRBV9 to TRBJ2-2; 10 positions match TRBD2. CDR1 and CDR2 (germline): SGDLS, YYNGEE. The CDR3 is 14 amino acids. Losses at the gene ends were 4 bases for V and 5 bases for J; bases not matched to a gene: 2. The CDR3 is CASSLGLATGELFF. CDR3 in DNA: TGTGCCAGCAGCCTGGGACTAGCGACCGGGGAGCTGTTTTTT.

This clone was counted once. CDR3 sequence (DNA): TGTGCCAGCAGCACCGCTAGGGGGTACGAGCAGTACTTC. The encoded protein is CASSTARGYEQYF. V and J are TRBV5-4 and TRBJ2-7; D is possibly TRBD1 (6 bases). This CDR3 has 13 residues. With 4 bases removed from V and 4 bases from J, the gap between germline ends came to 12 bases. CDR1 is SGHNT, CDR2 YYREEE, per germline (reference sequence).

This chain connects TRBV5-1 to TRBJ2-5, with 8 bases that match TRBD1. This CDR3 is 15 amino acids long. The germline CDR1 and CDR2 sequences are SGHRS and YFSETQ. The junction had 9 bases not matched to a gene; V was cut back by 6 bases and J by 2 bases. The CDR3 loop reads CASTETGALQETQYF. DNA for the CDR3: TGCGCCAGCACGGAGACAGGGGCCCTTCAAGAGACCCAGTACTTC.

This chain uses TRBV9 with TRBJ2-3; D remains unclear. Trimming cost V 0 bases and J 5 bases, with 4 bases left between them. Germline assignment: CDR1 SGDLS and CDR2 YYNGEE. The CDR3 runs 12 residues. The CDR3 bases are TGTGCCAGCAGCGTAGACAGAGATACGCAGTATTTT. Its protein is CASSVDRDTQYF. Combining the CDR3 with reference TRBV9 and TRBJ2-3 gives the whole variable domain DSGVTQTPKHLITATGQRVTLRCSPRSGDLSVYWYQQSLDQGLQFLIQYYNGEERAKGNILERFSAQQFPDLHSELNLSSLELGDSALYFCASSVDRDTQYFGPGTRLTVL.

This clone was observed a handful of times. The rearrangement uses TRBV2 and TRBJ1-2; 9 positions match TRBD1. The trim removed 2 bases at V and 3 bases at J, leaving 1 base unmatched. The CDR3 totals 14 residues. From germline, CDR1 is SNHLY and CDR2 FYNNEI. CDR3 DNA: TGTGCCAGCAGTGAAACAGGGGGCCACTATGGCTACACCTTC. Residues: CASSETGGHYGYTF.

V is TRBV28 and J is TRBJ1-4; D might be TRBD1 (5 bases). This CDR3 comprises 13 residues. The V end lost 2 bases, the J end lost 6 bases, and 7 bases lay between the germline ends. Germline CDR1 and CDR2: MDHEN and SYDVKM. Written as DNA, the CDR3 is TGTGCCAGCAGTTTAGGGGGGGATGAAAAACTGTTTTTT. This gives the protein CASSLGGDEKLFF.